This T cell receptor beta chain was documented in a study of control samples from healthy donors and cancer patients. This table comes from immunoSEQ multiplex PCR, and its TCRdb copy is limited to in-frame clones, with some not included. The repertoire holds 29,000 or so clones, nearly 90% seen once, with 3.5% to 5% in the top ten. CDR1 is MNHEY and CDR2 is SVGAGI in the germline V gene. There are 14 residues in the CDR3. Unmatched junction bases numbered 4, after V lost 6 bases and J lost 0 bases. The sequencing input was formalin-fixed, paraffin-embedded tissue. The clonotype was recovered from a female donor with melanoma. This chain connects TRBV6-5 to TRBJ1-1, with 7 nucleotides matching TRBD1. The CDR3 nucleotides read TGTGCCAGCAGAGACAGGGTGATGAACACTGAAGCTTTCTTT. Protein: CASRDRVMNTEAFF.